A selection of T cell receptor beta chains follows, all from one sample in a study of blood T cell repertoires in COVID-19. The protocol was immunoSEQ multiplex PCR, while the TCRdb copy is restricted to in-frame clones and leaves out a portion. Of just under 80,000 clones in the sample, 80% are singletons; the top ten hold more than 4%. Sequencing used peripheral blood. These receptors were obtained from a woman aged 70-85 years with acute or convalescent COVID-19. Each CDR3 is given with its conserved first and last residue. D genes are given only for firm matches. A clone size is listed for some rows: how often the clone was seen (once, few, many), or a class if it is expanded.

abundance: NA
len: 16
v_gene: TRBV11-1
d_gene: NA
j_gene: TRBJ2-1
CDR3aa: CASSFDRTPLYNEQFF
CDR3nt: TGTGCCAGCAGCTTCGACAGGACCCCTCTCTACAATGAGCAGTTCTTC

abundance: NA
len: 14
v_gene: TRBV2
d_gene: TRBD1
j_gene: TRBJ1-5
CDR3aa: CASIPTGTEQPQHF
CDR3nt: TGTGCCAGCATTCCGACAGGGACTGAACAGCCCCAGCATTTT

abundance: once
len: 16
v_gene: TRBV19
d_gene: NA
j_gene: TRBJ1-2
CDR3aa: CASSIEEGPVSYGYTF
CDR3nt: TGTGCCAGTAGTATCGAGGAGGGCCCTGTATCTTATGGCTACACCTTC

abundance: few
len: 12
v_gene: TRBV9
d_gene: NA
j_gene: TRBJ1-2
CDR3aa: CASSQTGYGYTF
CDR3nt: TGTGCCAGCAGCCAAACAGGGTATGGCTACACCTTC

abundance: NA
len: 14
v_gene: TRBV2
d_gene: TRBD1
j_gene: TRBJ1-4
CDR3aa: CASSPQGASEKLFF
CDR3nt: TGTGCCAGCAGTCCTCAGGGGGCTAGTGAAAAACTGTTTTTT

abundance: NA
len: 13
v_gene: TRBV6-1
d_gene: NA
j_gene: TRBJ1-6
CDR3aa: CASSDRDNSPLHF
CDR3nt: TGTGCCAGCAGTGACAGGGATAATTCACCCCTCCACTTT

abundance: NA
len: 14
v_gene: TRBV24-1
d_gene: NA
j_gene: TRBJ2-2
CDR3aa: CATSDSGVTGELFF
CDR3nt: TGTGCCACCAGTGATTCAGGGGTGACCGGGGAGCTGTTTTTT

abundance: few
len: 15
v_gene: TRBV10-2
d_gene: NA
j_gene: TRBJ2-3
CDR3aa: CASSERGYYTDTQYF
CDR3nt: TGCGCCAGCAGTGAAAGGGGCTACTACACAGATACGCAGTATTTT

abundance: NA
len: 14
v_gene: TRBV19
d_gene: TRBD1
j_gene: TRBJ1-3
CDR3aa: CASSSTGGGNTIYF
CDR3nt: TGTGCCAGTAGTTCTACAGGGGGTGGAAACACCATATATTTT

abundance: NA
len: 21
v_gene: TRBV6-2/TRBV6-3
d_gene: TRBD1
j_gene: TRBJ2-6
CDR3aa: CASSQLKTGAPFLPGANVLTF
CDR3nt: TGTGCCAGCAGCCAGCTAAAGACAGGGGCGCCGTTCCTACCTGGGGCCAACGTCCTGACTTTC

abundance: NA
len: 16
v_gene: TRBV9
d_gene: TRBD1
j_gene: TRBJ1-1
CDR3aa: CASSVWGSGGSTEAFF
CDR3nt: TGTGCCAGCAGCGTTTGGGGATCAGGGGGTTCCACTGAAGCTTTCTTT

abundance: NA
len: 13
v_gene: TRBV10-3
d_gene: NA
j_gene: TRBJ2-7
CDR3aa: CAIMRAENYEQYF
CDR3nt: TGTGCCATCATGAGGGCAGAAAACTACGAGCAGTACTTC

abundance: NA
len: 14
v_gene: TRBV6-6
d_gene: NA
j_gene: TRBJ2-3
CDR3aa: CASSYSLHTDTQYF
CDR3nt: TGTGCCAGCAGTTACTCGTTACACACAGATACGCAGTATTTT

abundance: few
len: 15
v_gene: TRBV2
d_gene: TRBD1
j_gene: TRBJ1-4
CDR3aa: CASLPRTGINEKLFF
CDR3nt: TGTGCCAGCTTACCCAGGACAGGGATTAATGAAAAACTGTTTTTT

abundance: NA
len: 14
v_gene: TRBV19
d_gene: TRBD1
j_gene: TRBJ1-1
CDR3aa: CASSIQGVWTEAFF
CDR3nt: TGTGCCAGTAGTATTCAGGGGGTCTGGACTGAAGCTTTCTTT